These 15 T cell receptor beta chains were all obtained from the same sample, sequenced in a study of blood T cell repertoires in COVID-19 (dated by TCRdb to about 2020). The library relied on the immunoSEQ multiplex PCR assay. Sourced from immuneACCESS, this table was stored by TCRdb with only in-frame sequences that have V and J called. A share of the clones is absent; for the studies checked, an unresolved V gene accounts for under half, and the remainder has no known explanation. The sample profile shows a few hundred thousand clones; about nine tenths of them were found once. Around 0.6% of the sample belongs to the ten largest clones. Specimen: PBMCs or T cells enriched from blood (not recorded which). The receptors were sampled from a man in his late teens or twenties who had recovered from COVID-19.

The chain has TRBV7-6 and TRBJ1-4; D is undetermined. Germline V CDR1 and CDR2: SGHVS, FNYEAQ. The CDR3 loop spans 14 amino acids. Between the trimmed V and J ends, which lost 7 bases and 2 bases, there was a span of 11 bases. As DNA, the CDR3 is TGTGCCAGCAACGACCCCGGGACTAATGAAAAACTGTTTTTT. Translation: CASNDPGTNEKLFF.

The chain uses TRBV11-2 and TRBJ1-1, with D perhaps matching TRBD1 (6 bases). Looked up from germline, CDR1 is SGHAT and CDR2 is FQNNGV. The ends were cut back, 8 bases at V and 2 bases at J, with 15 bases in the middle. CDR3 length: 14 amino acids. The CDR3 region is CASGHRVGNTEAFF. In nucleotides, the CDR3 is TGTGCCAGCGGACACAGGGTGGGTAACACTGAAGCTTTCTTT.

Written as DNA, the CDR3 is TGTGCCAGCAGTGAAGGTGGGACAGGGAATGAAAAACTGTTTTTT. Its translation: CASSEGGTGNEKLFF. This chain joins TRBV2 and TRBJ1-4, with 9 positions matching TRBD1. Germline values: CDR1 SNHLY, CDR2 FYNNEI. The V segment lost 1 base and the J segment 5 bases; nucleotides outside the gene matches: 2. The CDR3 sequence is 15 residues long.

V and J are TRBV20-1 and TRBJ2-5; D is unclear. V dropped 6 bases and J dropped 4 bases, with 9 bases sitting between them. The V gene's germline CDR1 is DFQATT and CDR2 SNEGSKA (reference sequence). The CDR3 covers 11 residues. The CDR3 is CSARKTETQYF. The CDR3 region has the DNA TGCAGTGCGCGGAAAACAGAGACCCAGTACTTC.

This clone came up once. This sequence joins TRBV6-1 and TRBJ2-1; possible D gene TRBD1, 6 bases. CDR1 and CDR2 (germline): MNHNS, SASEGT. The CDR3 spans 17 residues. V was shortened by 3 bases and J by 0 bases, with 15 bases between the two germline ends. This chain's CDR3 is CASSDVIDRYSYNEQFF. The CDR3 nucleotides are TGTGCCAGCAGTGATGTGATCGACAGGTACTCCTACAATGAGCAGTTCTTC.

The gene calls are TRBV5-1 and TRBJ2-2; 13 nucleotides agree with TRBD2. From germline, CDR1 is SGHRS and CDR2 YFSETQ. Germline trimming cut 4 bases from V and 4 bases from J; bases unmatched to any gene: 7. The length of the CDR3 is 17 residues. The CDR3 DNA is TGCGCCAGCAGCCTATTTCGGACTAGCGGGGGCACCGGGGAGCTGTTTTTT. It encodes CASSLFRTSGGTGELFF.

The chain has TRBV3-1 (or the pseudogene TRBV3-2) and TRBJ1-2; 8 bases are shared with TRBD1. The CDR3 extends over 15 amino acids. Germline V gene lookup returns CDR1 LGHDT and CDR2 YNNKEL (reference sequence). The junction had 9 bases not matched to a gene; V was cut back by 8 bases and J by 1 base. DNA for the CDR3: TGTGCCAGCCATCCAGGGACAGGAAATAACTATGGCTACACCTTC. It is translated as CASHPGTGNNYGYTF.

This clone was observed once. J is TRBJ2-7 and V is TRBV28, with D possibly being TRBD1 (6 bases). Looked up from germline, CDR1 is MDHEN and CDR2 is SYDVKM. The CDR3 totals 16 residues. V lost 4 bases and J 3 bases, leaving 19 bases between the germline ends. CDR3 sequence: CASSSTLWTENYEQYF. The CDR3 DNA is TGTGCCAGCAGTTCCACCCTTTGGACAGAAAACTACGAGCAGTACTTC.

The rearrangement links TRBV7-3 to TRBJ2-7; weak D call: TRBD2 (6 bases). Germline V gene lookup returns CDR1 SGHTA and CDR2 FQGTGA. The CDR3 runs to 15 residues. Trimming took off 5 bases at V and 5 bases at J, with 19 bases between the two ends. CDR3 protein: CASSGGSGRSDEQYF. In nucleotides, the CDR3 is TGTGCCAGCAGCGGGGGTAGCGGTCGTTCGGACGAGCAGTACTTC. Based on the CDR3 plus reference TRBV7-3 and TRBJ2-7, the full variable domain is GAGVSQTPSNKVTEKGKYVELRCDPISGHTALYWYRQSLGQGPEFLIYFQGTGAADDSGLPNDRFFAVRPEGSVSTLKIQRTERGDSAVYLCASSGGSGRSDEQYFGPGTRLTVT.

The chain has TRBV3-1 (or the pseudogene TRBV3-2) and TRBJ1-6; maybe TRBD1 (5 bases). This CDR3 is built from 14 residues. V lost 1 base to trimming and J lost 11 bases, with 12 bases between them. From germline, CDR1 is LGHDT and CDR2 YNNKEL (reference sequence). The CDR3 protein is CASSQGQGGAPLHF. The CDR3 bases are TGTGCCAGCAGCCAAGGGCAGGGAGGTGCACCCCTCCACTTT.

This rearrangement joins TRBV19 to TRBJ1-1; 7 bases are a match to TRBD1. Germline CDR1 is LNHDA and CDR2 is SQIVND (reference sequence). The CDR3 runs 13 residues. The J segment lost 2 bases and the V segment lost 8 bases, leaving 5 bases of the junction unmatched. The CDR3 DNA sequence: TGTGCCAGTGGGGCAGGGGGTAACACTGAAGCTTTCTTT. It translates to CASGAGGNTEAFF. The full variable domain, completed using reference TRBV19 and TRBJ1-1, is DGGITQSPKYLFRKEGQNVTLSCEQNLNHDAMYWYRQDPGQGLRLIYYSQIVNDFQKGDIAEGYSVSREKKESFPLTVTSAQKNPTAFYLCASGAGGNTEAFFGQGTRLTVV.

The rearrangement joins TRBV28 to TRBJ1-4; D gene uncertain. The CDR3 runs 12 residues. Per germline, CDR1 MDHEN and CDR2 SYDVKM. The germline V and J ends were trimmed by 6 bases and 7 bases, with 9 bases remaining between them. This CDR3 is CASRSPSEKLFF. The DNA for the CDR3 is TGTGCCAGCAGATCACCCAGTGAAAAACTGTTTTTT.

J is TRBJ1-4 and V is TRBV30; TRBD1 is a possible D gene (6 bases). Germline loops: CDR1 GTSNPN, CDR2 SVGIG (reference sequence). Trimming stripped 1 base from V and 5 bases from J, with 14 bases between. This CDR3 comprises 15 residues. The CDR3 spells CAWSDLGTSNEKLFF. The CDR3 DNA is TGTGCCTGGAGTGATTTAGGGACATCAAATGAAAAACTGTTTTTT.

This clone was seen only once. The chain combines TRBV2 with TRBJ1-3; D remains unclear. V lost 4 bases to trimming and J lost 8 bases, with 12 bases between them. The CDR3 totals 13 residues. CDR1 and CDR2 from the germline V gene are SNHLY and FYNNEI. The CDR3, as DNA: TGTGCCAGCAGTGTTACGGGTACGGACACCATATATTTT. This gives the protein CASSVTGTDTIYF.

The sample holds one count of this clone. This rearrangement joins TRBV19 to TRBJ1-5; the D gene is possibly TRBD1 (6 bases). CDR1 and CDR2 (germline): LNHDA, SQIVND (reference sequence). With 6 bases removed from V and 0 bases from J, the gap between germline ends came to 12 bases. The CDR3 is made up of 15 amino acids. The CDR3 coding sequence is TGTGCCAGTAGATGGCAGGGGCTTAGCAATCAGCCCCAGCATTTT. This encodes CASRWQGLSNQPQHF.